One and the same sample provided the 17 T cell receptor beta chains below, sequenced in a study of T cell changes during pregnancy in multiple sclerosis. The table came from immunoSEQ multiplex PCR; TCRdb's copy has only in-frame clones and leaves some out. This table holds roughly 49,000 clones, more than 85% found once. The material sequenced was CD8+ T cells from peripheral blood mononuclear cells, taken in the first trimester of pregnancy. These receptors were taken from a female donor with multiple sclerosis, enrolled in a pregnancy study.

The chain joins TRBV6-1 to TRBJ1-1; unclear D gene. This CDR3 contains 15 residues. Per germline, CDR1 MNHNS and CDR2 SASEGT. Trimming took 2 bases from V and 4 from J, leaving 14 bases between them. CDR3 in DNA: TGTGCCAGCAGTGAAAAGGACGGCGGAGGCACTGAAGCTTTCTTT. Translated: CASSEKDGGGTEAFF.

The rearrangement joins TRBV29-1 to TRBJ2-1; 9 nucleotides agree with TRBD2. This CDR3 has 17 amino acids. From germline, CDR1 is SQVTM and CDR2 ANQGSEA. J lost 9 bases, V lost 0 bases, and 15 bases had no gene match. Here the CDR3 reads CSVEDLASGANLREQFF. Written as DNA, the CDR3 is TGCAGCGTTGAAGATCTTGCTAGCGGGGCAAATTTACGTGAGCAGTTCTTC.

The chain uses TRBV7-9 and TRBJ2-1; 8 nucleotides match TRBD1. CDR1 and CDR2 (germline): SEHNR, FQNEAQ (reference sequence). The CDR3 totals 16 residues. The V segment lost 5 bases and the J segment 2 bases; nucleotides outside the gene matches: 8. CDR3 DNA: TGTGCCAGCAGCACCGGAGGACAGGGAGCCTACAATGAGCAGTTCTTC. Its protein product is CASSTGGQGAYNEQFF.

The chain is built from TRBV9 and TRBJ2-2; D perhaps matches TRBD1 (5 bases). In germline, CDR1 is SGDLS, CDR2 YYNGEE. CDR3 length: 15 residues. Deletions cut 2 bases from V and 4 bases from J, with 12 bases between. CDR3 in DNA: TGTGCCAGCAGCGTCCAGGGTGCCGGCACCGGGGAGCTGTTTTTT. This codes for CASSVQGAGTGELFF.

The chain carries TRBV19 and TRBJ2-1; 10 bases line up with TRBD2. Per germline, CDR1 LNHDA and CDR2 SQIVND (reference sequence). The CDR3 is 15 residues long. V shed 5 bases, J shed 4 bases, and the junction held 5 bases outside the gene matches. In nucleotides, the CDR3 is TGTGCCAGTAGTTCAACTAGCGGGGAATACAATGAGCAGTTCTTC. Amino acids: CASSSTSGEYNEQFF.

V usage is TRBV5-4 and J usage is TRBJ2-1; D is unresolved. CDR1 is SGHNT and CDR2 is YYREEE in the germline V gene (reference sequence). CDR3 size: 14 residues. Trimming removed 0 bases at V and 5 bases at J, with 9 bases between. The CDR3 loop is CASSLETANNEQFF. For the CDR3, the DNA is TGTGCCAGCAGCTTGGAAACAGCTAACAATGAGCAGTTCTTC. The variable domain in full, completed from reference TRBV5-4 and TRBJ2-1, reads ETGVTQSPTHLIKTRGQQVTLRCSSQSGHNTVSWYQQALGQGPQFIFQYYREEENGRGNFPPRFSGLQFPNYSSELNVNALELDDSALYLCASSLETANNEQFFGPGTRLTVL.

V gene TRBV27 combines with J gene TRBJ2-2; 16 bases are shared with TRBD2. Looked up from germline, CDR1 is MNHEY and CDR2 is SMNVEV (reference sequence). V lost 4 bases to trimming and J lost 1 base; unmatched junction nucleotides: 6. The CDR3 runs 19 residues. The CDR3 sequence: CASSSGTSGRAGNTGELFF. The CDR3 region has the DNA TGTGCCAGCAGTTCCGGGACTAGCGGGAGGGCCGGGAACACCGGGGAGCTGTTTTTT.

The chain has TRBV28 and TRBJ2-7, with TRBD2 matching 8 bases. The ends lost 6 bases at V and 2 bases at J; junction bases unmatched: 6. Germline assignment: CDR1 MDHEN and CDR2 SYDVKM. This CDR3 contains 14 residues. DNA of the CDR3: TGTGCCAGCAGCACCGGGACTAGTCCCTACGAGCAGTACTTC. Protein sequence: CASSTGTSPYEQYF.

The chain is built from TRBV2 and TRBJ2-7; 11 nucleotides match TRBD2. This CDR3 is built from 14 residues. The J segment lost 5 bases and the V segment lost 6 bases, leaving 6 bases of the junction unmatched. CDR1 SNHLY and CDR2 FYNNEI come from the germline V gene. This CDR3 reads CASRGTSGFNEQYF. Written as DNA, the CDR3 is TGTGCCAGCAGAGGGACTAGCGGTTTCAACGAGCAGTACTTC.

This chain links TRBV4-1 with TRBJ1-2, with a weak D call TRBD1 (5 bases). V lost 0 bases, J lost 8 bases, and 13 bases lay in between. The length of the CDR3 is 14 residues. The germline CDR1 and CDR2 sequences are MGHRA and YSYEKL. CDR3: CASSQDAGTAGYTF. DNA for the CDR3: TGCGCCAGCAGCCAAGACGCGGGGACGGCGGGCTACACCTTC.

This clone was seen a single time. The V call is TRBV7-9, the J call TRBJ2-7; 7 bases agree with TRBD1. CDR3 length equals 14 residues. Trimming cost V 5 bases and J 5 bases; bases outside gene matches: 9. Germline lookup yields CDR1 SEHNR and CDR2 FQNEAQ (reference sequence). The CDR3 region has the DNA TGTGCCAGCAGCCCCCGGACAGGTCCGGACGAGCAGTACTTC. Translating gives CASSPRTGPDEQYF.

This rearrangement joins TRBV11-2 to TRBJ2-1, with 11 nucleotides matching TRBD1. Unmatched junction bases numbered 6, after V lost 5 bases and J lost 3 bases. The CDR3 loop spans 16 amino acids. Germline CDR1 reads SGHAT; CDR2 reads FQNNGV. CDR3 loop: CASSPQDRGLYNEQFF. CDR3 in DNA: TGTGCCAGCAGCCCGCAGGACAGGGGGCTCTACAATGAGCAGTTCTTC. Supplemented by reference TRBV11-2 and TRBJ2-1, the full variable domain reads EAGVAQSPRYKIIEKRQSVAFWCNPISGHATLYWYQQILGQGPKLLIQFQNNGVVDDSQLPKDRFSAERLKGVDSTLKIQPAKLEDSAVYLCASSPQDRGLYNEQFFGPGTRLTVL.

The chain employs TRBV2 and TRBJ2-2; TRBD1 might be the D (6 bases). Germline V CDR1 and CDR2: SNHLY, FYNNEI. Trimming took 6 bases from V and 3 from J, leaving 14 bases between them. The CDR3 runs 15 residues. CDR3 sequence: CASRLTGTYTGELFF. The CDR3, as DNA: TGTGCCAGCAGGCTCACCGGGACATACACCGGGGAGCTGTTTTTT.

The chain employs TRBV27 and TRBJ2-1; 8 positions match TRBD2. J was trimmed by 4 bases and V by 6 bases; bases with no gene match: 5. This CDR3 region has 14 residues. Germline-derived CDR1 and CDR2 are MNHEY and SMNVEV (reference sequence). The CDR3 reads CASRVAGRYNEQFF. The DNA for the CDR3 is TGTGCCAGCAGGGTAGCGGGAAGATACAATGAGCAGTTCTTC.

The rearrangement links TRBV5-4 to TRBJ2-2; TRBD1 matches at 9 bases. V was clipped by 2 bases and J by 6 bases; unmatched bases: 2. Germline-derived CDR1 and CDR2 are SGHNT and YYREEE (reference sequence). The CDR3 is made up of 14 amino acids. The CDR3 sequence is CASSLRDRAGELFF. Here the CDR3 DNA reads TGTGCCAGCAGCTTACGGGACAGGGCCGGGGAGCTGTTTTTT. Looking up the rest from reference TRBV5-4 and TRBJ2-2 gives the full variable domain: ETGVTQSPTHLIKTRGQQVTLRCSSQSGHNTVSWYQQALGQGPQFIFQYYREEENGRGNFPPRFSGLQFPNYSSELNVNALELDDSALYLCASSLRDRAGELFFGEGSRLTVL.

This chain links TRBV9 with TRBJ2-7, with TRBD2 as a possible D gene (5 bases). Trimming pared 2 bases from V and 1 base from J, leaving 19 bases between. The CDR3 is 17 residues long. Germline V lookup: CDR1 SGDLS, CDR2 YYNGEE. CDR3 sequence: CASSVSGGGGVSYEQYF. CDR3 DNA: TGTGCCAGCAGCGTCAGTGGTGGCGGAGGAGTTTCCTACGAGCAGTACTTC.

The V and J genes are TRBV30 and TRBJ2-7; D possibly corresponds to TRBD2 (6 bases). Germline loops: CDR1 GTSNPN, CDR2 SVGIG (reference sequence). The CDR3 covers 13 residues. The V and J ends lost 1 base and 6 bases respectively, with 13 bases between them. In DNA form, the CDR3 reads TGTGCCTGGAGTGATGGGCGGGATCTCGAGCAGTACTTC. Residues: CAWSDGRDLEQYF.